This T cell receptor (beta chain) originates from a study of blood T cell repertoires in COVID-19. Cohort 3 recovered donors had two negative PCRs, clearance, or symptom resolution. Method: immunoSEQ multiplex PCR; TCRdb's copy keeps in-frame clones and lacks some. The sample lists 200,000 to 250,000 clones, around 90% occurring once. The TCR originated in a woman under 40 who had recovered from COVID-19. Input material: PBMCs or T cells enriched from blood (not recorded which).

In DNA, the CDR3 is TGTGCCAGCAGCCAAGAAATAGCGGGGGACTCGAAAAACATTCAGTACTTC. Residues: CASSQEIAGDSKNIQYF. The rearrangement joins TRBV4-2 to TRBJ2-4; 9 bases match TRBD2. The trim removed 0 bases at V and 4 bases at J, leaving 7 bases unmatched. The CDR3 contains 17 residues. Germline values: CDR1 LGHNA, CDR2 YNFKEQ.